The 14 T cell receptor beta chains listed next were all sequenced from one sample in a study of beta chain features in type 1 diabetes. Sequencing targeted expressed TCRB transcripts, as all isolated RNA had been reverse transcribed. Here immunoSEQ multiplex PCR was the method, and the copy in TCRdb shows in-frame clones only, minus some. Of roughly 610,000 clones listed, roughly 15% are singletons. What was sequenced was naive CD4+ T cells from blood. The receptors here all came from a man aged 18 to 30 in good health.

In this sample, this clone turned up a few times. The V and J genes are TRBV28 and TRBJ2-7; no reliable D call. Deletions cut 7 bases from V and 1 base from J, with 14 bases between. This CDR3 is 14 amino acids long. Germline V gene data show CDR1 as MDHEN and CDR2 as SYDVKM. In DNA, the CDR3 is TGTGCCAGCACCCCCTTGGGTGGGTCCTACGAGCAGTACTTC. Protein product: CASTPLGGSYEQYF.

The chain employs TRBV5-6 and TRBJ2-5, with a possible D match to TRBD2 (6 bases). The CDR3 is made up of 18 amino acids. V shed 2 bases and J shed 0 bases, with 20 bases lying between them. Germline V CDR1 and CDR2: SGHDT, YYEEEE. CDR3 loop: CASSFHPGGLSYQETQYF. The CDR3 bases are TGTGCCAGCAGCTTTCATCCCGGGGGACTCTCGTACCAAGAGACCCAGTACTTC.

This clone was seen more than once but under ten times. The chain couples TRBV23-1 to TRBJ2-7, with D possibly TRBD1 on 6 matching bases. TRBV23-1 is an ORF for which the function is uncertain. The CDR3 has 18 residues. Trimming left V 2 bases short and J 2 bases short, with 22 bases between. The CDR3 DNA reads TGCGCCAGCAGTCAACTGGAGACCGGGGACACGAAGACCTACGAGCAGTACTTC. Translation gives CASSQLETGDTKTYEQYF.

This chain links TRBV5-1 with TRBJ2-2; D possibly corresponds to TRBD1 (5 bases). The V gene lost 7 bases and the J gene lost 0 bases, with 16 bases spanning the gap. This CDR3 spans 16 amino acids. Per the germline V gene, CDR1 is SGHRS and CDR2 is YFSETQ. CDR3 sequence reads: CASGSGGAPNTGELFF. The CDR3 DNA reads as TGCGCCAGCGGATCCGGTGGGGCGCCGAACACCGGGGAGCTGTTTTTT. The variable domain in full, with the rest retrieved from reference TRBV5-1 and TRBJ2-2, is KAGVTQTPRYLIKTRGQQVTLSCSPISGHRSVSWYQQTPGQGLQFLFEYFSETQRNKGNFPGRFSGRQFSNSRSEMNVSTLELGDSALYLCASGSGGAPNTGELFFGEGSRLTVL.

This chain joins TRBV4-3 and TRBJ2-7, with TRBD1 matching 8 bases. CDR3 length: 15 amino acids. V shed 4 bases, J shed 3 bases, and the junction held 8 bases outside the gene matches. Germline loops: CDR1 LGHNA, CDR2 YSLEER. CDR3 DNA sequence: TGCGCCAGCAGCCGGGGACAGGTCAATAACTACGAGCAGTACTTC. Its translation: CASSRGQVNNYEQYF.

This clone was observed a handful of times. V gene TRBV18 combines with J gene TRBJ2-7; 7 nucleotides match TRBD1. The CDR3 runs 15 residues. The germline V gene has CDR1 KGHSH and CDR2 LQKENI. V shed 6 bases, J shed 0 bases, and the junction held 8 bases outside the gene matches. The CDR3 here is CASSPPGTVSYEQYF. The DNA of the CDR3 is TGTGCCAGCTCTCCCCCCGGGACAGTCTCCTACGAGCAGTACTTC.

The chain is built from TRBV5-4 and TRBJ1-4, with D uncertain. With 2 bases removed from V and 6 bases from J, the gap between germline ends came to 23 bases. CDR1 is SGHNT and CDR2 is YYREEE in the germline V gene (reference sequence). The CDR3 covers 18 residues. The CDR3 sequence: CASSFMVPRDGGYEKLFF. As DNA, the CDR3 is TGTGCCAGCAGCTTCATGGTTCCTCGAGACGGCGGATATGAAAAACTGTTTTTT.

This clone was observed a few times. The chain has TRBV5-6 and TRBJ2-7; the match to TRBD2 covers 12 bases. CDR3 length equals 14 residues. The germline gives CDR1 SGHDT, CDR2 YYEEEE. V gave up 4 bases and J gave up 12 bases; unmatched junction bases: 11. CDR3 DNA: TGTGCCAGCAGCGTCCCGGGACTAGCGGGCTCGGGGTACTTC. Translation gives CASSVPGLAGSGYF.

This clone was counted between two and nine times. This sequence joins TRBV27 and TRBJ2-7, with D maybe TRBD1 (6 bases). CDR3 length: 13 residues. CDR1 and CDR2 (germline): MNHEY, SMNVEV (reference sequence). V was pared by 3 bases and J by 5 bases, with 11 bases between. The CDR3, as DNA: TGTGCCAGCAGTTTTCGACAGGACCACGAGCAGTACTTC. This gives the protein CASSFRQDHEQYF.

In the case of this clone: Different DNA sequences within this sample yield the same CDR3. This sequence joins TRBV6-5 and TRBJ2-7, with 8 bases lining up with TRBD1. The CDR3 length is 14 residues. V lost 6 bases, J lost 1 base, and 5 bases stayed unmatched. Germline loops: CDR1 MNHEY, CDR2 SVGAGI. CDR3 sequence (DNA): TGTGCCAGCAGACGCGGACAGGGTTCCTACGAGCAGTACTTC. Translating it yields CASRRGQGSYEQYF.

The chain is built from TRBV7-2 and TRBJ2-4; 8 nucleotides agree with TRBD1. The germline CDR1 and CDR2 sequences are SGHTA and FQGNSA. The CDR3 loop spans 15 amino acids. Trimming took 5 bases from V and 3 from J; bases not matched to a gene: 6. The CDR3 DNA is TGTGCCAGCAGCACCCAGGGGGCTAGCAAAAACATTCAGTACTTC. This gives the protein CASSTQGASKNIQYF.

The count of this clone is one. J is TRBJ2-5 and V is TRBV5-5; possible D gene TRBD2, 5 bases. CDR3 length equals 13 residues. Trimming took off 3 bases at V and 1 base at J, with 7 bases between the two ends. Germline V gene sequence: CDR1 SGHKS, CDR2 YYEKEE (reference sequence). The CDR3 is CASSYGVQETQYF. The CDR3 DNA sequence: TGTGCCAGCAGCTACGGGGTCCAAGAGACCCAGTACTTC.

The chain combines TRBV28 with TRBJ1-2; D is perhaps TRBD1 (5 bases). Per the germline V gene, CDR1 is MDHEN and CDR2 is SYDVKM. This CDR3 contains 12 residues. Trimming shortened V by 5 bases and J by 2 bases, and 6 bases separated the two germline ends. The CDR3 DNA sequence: TGTGCCAGCAGTCCAGGGAACTATGGCTACACCTTC. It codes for CASSPGNYGYTF.

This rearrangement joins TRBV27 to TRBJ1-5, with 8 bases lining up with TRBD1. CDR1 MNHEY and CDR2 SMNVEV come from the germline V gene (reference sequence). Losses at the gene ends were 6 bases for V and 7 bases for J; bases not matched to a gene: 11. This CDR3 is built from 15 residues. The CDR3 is CASRGQGAGRQPQHF. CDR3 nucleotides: TGTGCCAGCAGAGGGCAGGGGGCAGGAAGACAGCCCCAGCATTTT.